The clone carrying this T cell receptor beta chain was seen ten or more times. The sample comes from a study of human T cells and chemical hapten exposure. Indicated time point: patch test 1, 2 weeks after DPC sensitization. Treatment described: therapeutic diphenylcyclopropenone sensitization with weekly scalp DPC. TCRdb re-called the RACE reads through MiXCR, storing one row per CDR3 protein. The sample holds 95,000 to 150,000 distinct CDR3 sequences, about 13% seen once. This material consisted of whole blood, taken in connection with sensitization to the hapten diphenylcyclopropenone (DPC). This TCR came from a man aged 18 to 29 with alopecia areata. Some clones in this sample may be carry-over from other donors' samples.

The CDR3: CASSWMGAEAFF. CDR3 DNA sequence: TGTGCCAGCAGCTGGATGGGGGCTGAAGCTTTCTTT. This chain links TRBV7-2 with TRBJ1-1; possible D gene TRBD1, 5 bases. The germline CDR1 and CDR2 sequences are SGHTA and FQGNSA. The CDR3 is 12 residues long. V was pared by 4 bases and J by 6 bases, with 9 bases between. The full variable domain, rest sourced from reference TRBV7-2 and TRBJ1-1, is GAGVSQSPSNKVTEKGKDVELRCDPISGHTALYWYRQSLGQGLEFLIYFQGNSAPDKSGLPSDRFSAERTGGSVSTLTIQRTQQEDSAVYLCASSWMGAEAFFGQGTRLTVV.